Listed below are T cell receptor beta chains from one sample, sequenced in a study of CD8+ T cells in alopecia areata. Assay: immunoSEQ multiplex PCR; the TCRdb copy retains only in-frame clones and omits some. The sample holds over 95,000 clones; 35% to 45% are singletons and the top ten take approximately 1.4%. The sample taken for sequencing was CD4+ T cells sorted from blood. The receptors derive from a human donor with alopecia areata. The CDR3 runs from the conserved cysteine through the conserved F or W. Each record gives: clone size, J gene, D gene, V gene, CDR3 DNA, CDR3 protein. D genes are given only for firm matches. Not every row has a clone size; where given, it reads once, few, many or a size class.

>-|TRBJ2-2|-|TRBV7-9
TGTGCCAGCAGCTGGACTCGGTCGAACACCGGGGAGCTGTTTTTT
CASSWTRSNTGELFF
>-|TRBJ1-1|-|TRBV5-4
TGTGCCAGCAGCTTCTCCTTGAGCACTGAAGCTTTCTTT
CASSFSLSTEAFF
>many|TRBJ2-3|-|TRBV28
TGTGCCAGCAGTCACAGCACAGATACGCAGTATTTT
CASSHSTDTQYF
>many|TRBJ2-3|TRBD2|TRBV28
TGTGCCAGCAAGCGGCGGGGGTTAGACACAGATACGCAGTATTTT
CASKRRGLDTDTQYF
>-|TRBJ1-5|-|TRBV18
TGTGCCAGCTCACCAGGGTGGGGCAATCAGCCCCAGCATTTT
CASSPGWGNQPQHF
>-|TRBJ2-1|-|TRBV30
TGTGCGATGTCAAGGACTTACAATGAGCAGTTCTTC
CAMSRTYNEQFF
>-|TRBJ2-1|-|TRBV6-5
TGTGCCAGCAGTTACGGGGTTGTGGATGAGCAGTTCTTC
CASSYGVVDEQFF
>-|TRBJ2-2|TRBD1|TRBV2
TGTGCCAGCAGGGGGACAGTGAACACCGGGGAGCTGTTTTTT
CASRGTVNTGELFF
>few|TRBJ2-7|TRBD1|TRBV5-1
TGCGCCAGCAGCTTGGGGGACAGAAACTCCTACGAGCAGTACTTC
CASSLGDRNSYEQYF
>-|TRBJ2-2|-|TRBV29-1
TGCAGCGTTGACAGGGCGAACACCGGGGAGCTGTTTTTT
CSVDRANTGELFF
>-|TRBJ2-7|-|TRBV30
TGTGCCTGGGAGAGCCGCCTTCGGGAGCAGTACTTC
CAWESRLREQYF
>few|TRBJ2-1|-|TRBV7-2
TGTGCCAGCAGCTTTTCCGGGACCGTTTACAATGAGCAGTTCTTC
CASSFSGTVYNEQFF
>-|TRBJ2-1|-|TRBV5-1
TGCGCCAGCAGTCGTGGAGGGGTCAATGAGCAGTTCTTC
CASSRGGVNEQFF
>few|TRBJ2-5|-|TRBV29-1
TGCAGCGTTGAGAGGAAAGAGACCCAGTACTTC
CSVERKETQYF
>-|TRBJ2-7|-|TRBV7-9
TGTGCCAGCAGGAGAACCTCAGGGGCGACCTACGAGCAGTACTTC
CASRRTSGATYEQYF
>-|TRBJ2-5|-|TRBV29-1
TGCAGCGCAGATCGGGGTACCGGTGTGGAGACCCAGTACTTC
CSADRGTGVETQYF
>-|TRBJ2-3|-|TRBV5-4
TGTGCCAGCAGCTTGGACTTGGACGGGGCGACCACAGATACGCAGTATTTT
CASSLDLDGATTDTQYF
>-|TRBJ1-2|TRBD1|TRBV29-1
TGCAGCGTGCAGGGGGCAGGTGGCCACACCTTC
CSVQGAGGHTF
>many|TRBJ2-5|TRBD1|TRBV2
TGTGCCAGCAGCTGGGACAGGGGGGAGACCCAGTACTTC
CASSWDRGETQYF
>medium-sized|TRBJ2-1|-|TRBV28
TGTGCCAGCACCGAAGGACAGCGCTACAATGAGCAGTTCTTC
CASTEGQRYNEQFF
>-|TRBJ2-1|TRBD2|TRBV5-1
TGCGCCAGCACCATCCGGGGGGGGCGTGTTAATGAGCAGTTCTTC
CASTIRGGRVNEQFF
>-|TRBJ1-5|-|TRBV2
TGTGCCAGCCGGTATAGCAATCAGCCCCAGCATTTT
CASRYSNQPQHF
>few|TRBJ2-7|-|TRBV29-1
TGCAGCGTCGGGGAAGACCGCCGCTCCTACGAGCAGTACTTC
CSVGEDRRSYEQYF
>-|TRBJ2-3|-|TRBV4-2
TGTGCCAGCAGCCAAGGGGGACTCACTAGCACAGATACGCAGTATTTT
CASSQGGLTSTDTQYF
>-|TRBJ2-7|TRBD1|TRBV25-1
TGTGCCAGCAGCAACAGGGGGCGAAGTAAGTGGGGCTCCTACGAGCAGTACTTC
CASSNRGRSKWGSYEQYF
>once|TRBJ2-7|-|TRBV6-6
TGTGCCAGCAGTTACCCCGCGACAGGATCCTACGAGCAGTACTTC
CASSYPATGSYEQYF
>-|TRBJ2-3|-|TRBV4-3
TGCGCCAGCAGCCAAGACAGGCACCTTAGCACAGATACGCAGTATTTT
CASSQDRHLSTDTQYF
>-|TRBJ1-5|TRBD1|TRBV25-1
TGTGCCAGCAGTGAATCCGGACAGGCAAATCAGCCCCAGCATTTT
CASSESGQANQPQHF
>once|TRBJ2-3|TRBD2|TRBV7-2
TGTGCCAGCAGCTTATCCAGCGGGGTTGCAGATACGCAGTATTTT
CASSLSSGVADTQYF
>-|TRBJ2-1|-|TRBV30
TGTGCCTGGAGTGTAGACGGGGGGCTTAACAATGAGCAGTTCTTC
CAWSVDGGLNNEQFF
>-|TRBJ1-1|-|TRBV4-2
TGTGCCAGCAGCCCAAGCAGGACATCAAACACCGAAGCTTTCTTT
CASSPSRTSNTEAFF
>-|TRBJ2-7|TRBD2|TRBV29-1
TGCAGCGTCAAGACTAGCTGGAGCTACGAGCAGTACTTC
CSVKTSWSYEQYF
>once|TRBJ2-4|-|TRBV5-1
TGCGCCAGCAGCTTGGCAGGGGCTGGGGCCAAAAACATTCAGTACTTC
CASSLAGAGAKNIQYF
>few|TRBJ2-5|-|TRBV29-1
TGCAGCGGGGGGAGCCGGACGCCTTACGGTCGGGAGACCCAGTACTTC
CSGGSRTPYGRETQYF
>-|TRBJ1-1|-|TRBV6-5
TGTGCCAGCAGTCCGACGGGGGCCGGGACTGAAGCTTTCTTT
CASSPTGAGTEAFF
>-|TRBJ2-5|TRBD1|TRBV4-3
TGCGCCAGCAGCCAAACAGGACAGGGATGGGAGACCCAGTACTTC
CASSQTGQGWETQYF
>-|TRBJ2-4|-|TRBV6-1
TGTGCCAGCAGTCTAGGACAGCTAGCCAAAAACATTCAGTACTTC
CASSLGQLAKNIQYF
>few|TRBJ1-2|-|TRBV20-1
TGCAGTGCTAGTGTATCCTATGGCTACACCTTC
CSASVSYGYTF
>-|TRBJ1-5|-|TRBV19
TGTGCCATCGCGGGGCAGGGGAATCAGCCCCAGCATTTT
CAIAGQGNQPQHF
>-|TRBJ2-3|TRBD1|TRBV30
TGTGCCTGGAGTGGGGACAGGGTCCGGTATTTT
CAWSGDRVRYF
>few|TRBJ1-5|-|TRBV30
TGTGCCTGGAGTGACGGGGTGACCTCCAATCAGCCCCAGCATTTT
CAWSDGVTSNQPQHF
>once|TRBJ2-6|-|TRBV6-6
TGTGCCAGCAGCCACTTTTGGGGTGGGGCCAACGTCCTGACTTTC
CASSHFWGGANVLTF
>-|TRBJ2-1|TRBD1|TRBV6-5
TGTGCCAGCAGAAGACAGGGGACTGGCGTTGAGCAGTTCTTC
CASRRQGTGVEQFF
>-|TRBJ2-7|TRBD1|TRBV30
TGTGCCTGGAGTGTACGGACAGGCTTCTCCGAGCAGTACTTC
CAWSVRTGFSEQYF
>-|TRBJ2-5|-|TRBV7-2
TGTGCCAGCAGCTTAGGACAGACCCAGTACTTC
CASSLGQTQYF
>-|TRBJ2-7|-|TRBV19
TGTGCCAGTAGTATAGGTGCGGTGGAAGTATACGAGCAGTACTTC
CASSIGAVEVYEQYF
>-|TRBJ2-1|-|TRBV4-2
TGTGCCAGCAGCCTGGTAGGACGTTCTTCCTACAATGAGCAGTTCTTC
CASSLVGRSSYNEQFF
>few|TRBJ1-2|TRBD1|TRBV29-1
TGCAGCGTTGGGACAGGGTCTAACTATGGCTACACCTTC
CSVGTGSNYGYTF
>-|TRBJ1-2|-|TRBV30
TGTGCCTGGAGCAGGGACACCGAGGACTATGGCTACACCTTC
CAWSRDTEDYGYTF
>few|TRBJ2-1|-|TRBV7-2
TGTGCCAGCAGCTTACGGTCTGTGTACAATGAGCAGTTCTTC
CASSLRSVYNEQFF
>-|TRBJ2-3|TRBD2|TRBV18
TGTGCCAGCTCACCACTTCGAGGGACTAGCGGGAGGACCAGCACAGATACGCAGTATTTT
CASSPLRGTSGRTSTDTQYF